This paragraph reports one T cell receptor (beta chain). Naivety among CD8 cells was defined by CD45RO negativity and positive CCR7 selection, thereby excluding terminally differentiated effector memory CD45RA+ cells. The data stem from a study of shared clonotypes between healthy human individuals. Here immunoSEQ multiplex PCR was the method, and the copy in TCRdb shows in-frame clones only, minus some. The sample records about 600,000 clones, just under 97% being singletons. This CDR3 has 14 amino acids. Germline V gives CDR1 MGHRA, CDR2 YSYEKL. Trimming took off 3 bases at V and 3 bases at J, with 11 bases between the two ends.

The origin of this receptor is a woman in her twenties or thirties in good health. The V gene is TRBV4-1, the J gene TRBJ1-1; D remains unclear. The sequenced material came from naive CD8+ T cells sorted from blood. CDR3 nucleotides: TGCGCCAGCAGCCAGGGGATGGGTCACACTGAAGCTTTCTTT. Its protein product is CASSQGMGHTEAFF.